A selection of T cell receptor beta chains follows, all from one sample in a study of CXCR3-negative and CXCR3-positive naive CD8 T cells. Reanalyzing the 5' RACE reads, TCRdb keeps one entry per CDR3 protein, without DNA. This table holds fewer than 95,000 distinct CDR3 sequences. Sequencing was done on a sample of naive CXCR3- CD8+ T cells from blood. All receptors derive from a human donor in good health. Some clones in this sample may be carry-over from other donors' samples. The CDR3 runs from the conserved cysteine through the conserved F or W.

j_call,v_call,cdr3_aa
TRBJ2-3,TRBV7-9,CASSPLSDTQYF
TRBJ1-1,TRBV29-1,CSVGQGNTEAFF
TRBJ1-6,TRBV28,CASSPAGLFFPPLHF
TRBJ2-1,TRBV7-3,CASSLRVGEGGAHNEQFF
TRBJ1-1,TRBV9,CASSVGSAGAEAFF
TRBJ2-7,TRBV4-3,CASSQGGMAAYEQYF
TRBJ2-1,TRBV25-1,CASRYSYNEQFF
TRBJ2-7,TRBV4-2,CASSQDEGQGVAEQYF
TRBJ1-1,TRBV29-1,CSVTANTEAFF
TRBJ1-2,TRBV29-1,CSVEGGAYGYTF
TRBJ1-1,TRBV29-1,CSVEPWETDTEAFF
TRBJ2-2,TRBV29-1,CSVDLQTGELFF
TRBJ2-3,TRBV6-2/TRBV6-3,CASSRTPGDITDTQYF
TRBJ2-7,TRBV3-1,CASSPTGGHYEQYF
TRBJ1-5,TRBV2,CASSARQGSQPQHF
TRBJ1-2,TRBV7-2,CASSDRDRDGYTF
TRBJ2-7,TRBV20-1,CSAFAAGQGLEQYF
TRBJ2-1,TRBV7-3,CASRAGGSDEQFF
TRBJ2-2,TRBV12-3/TRBV12-4,CASSLQGAGELFF
TRBJ2-7,TRBV29-1,CSVDYGYEQYF
TRBJ2-1,TRBV9,CASSASGTSGNEQFF
TRBJ1-2,TRBV9,CASSVEPGDPRGYTF
TRBJ2-6,TRBV29-1,CSVALSGANVLTF
TRBJ1-2,TRBV7-6,CASSQGSTQPPNYGYTF
TRBJ2-2,TRBV29-1,CSAVRGNTGELFF
TRBJ1-6,TRBV28,CASSRPLGSPLHF
TRBJ2-3,TRBV6-1,CASPGSGSTDTQYF